One sample yielded the 17 T cell receptor beta chains listed below, sequenced in a study of blood T cells in healthy people across ages. Alongside a J-beta primer mix, a sample-barcoded 5' primer served in a second PCR lasting about 7 to 12 cycles. TCRdb re-called the 5' RACE reads with MiXCR, one entry per CDR3 protein. Of around 2 million distinct CDR3 sequences listed, approximately 39% were seen once; the top ten hold about 23%. The sample was blood. These receptor sequences come from a human donor in good health.

In regard to this clonotype: A read error may account for a junction end that differs from germline. The rearrangement joins TRBV2 to TRBJ2-5, with 8 bases identical to TRBD2. Per germline, CDR1 SNHLY and CDR2 FYNNEI. The CDR3 contains 14 residues. CDR3 sequence reads: CAGRPGLALETQYF. Written as DNA, the CDR3 is TGTGCCGGCAGACCCGGACTAGCCCTAGAGACCCAGTACTTC.

This clonotype appeared a few times. The chain uses TRBV20-1 and TRBJ2-4; 11 bases fit TRBD2. V shed 1 base and J 6 bases; nucleotides not matched to a gene: 2. CDR3 length: 14 amino acids. From germline, CDR1 is DFQATT and CDR2 SNEGSKA (reference sequence). The DNA of the CDR3 is TGCAGTGCTAGAGGGACTAGCGGGCGAAACATTCAGTACTTC. Amino acids: CSARGTSGRNIQYF.

This chain connects TRBV20-1 to TRBJ1-6; D gene uncertain. V was shortened by 1 base and J by 5 bases, with 6 bases between the two germline ends. Looked up from germline, CDR1 is DFQATT and CDR2 is SNEGSKA (reference sequence). This CDR3 spans 13 amino acids. CDR3 region: CSARAQDNSPLHF. The CDR3, as DNA: TGCAGTGCTAGAGCCCAGGATAATTCACCCCTCCACTTT.

The chain carries TRBV4-3 and TRBJ2-3; TRBD1 or TRBD2 may be the D gene (6 bases each). Germline CDR1 is LGHNA and CDR2 is YSLEER. The CDR3 runs to 18 residues. Deletions cut 1 base from V and 4 bases from J, with 21 bases between. CDR3 DNA sequence: TGCGCCAGCAGCCAAGTTGGAGGAGGGGGGACCCGAGCAGATACGCAGTATTTT. The encoded protein is CASSQVGGGGTRADTQYF.

The chain carries TRBV20-1 and TRBJ1-5; no definite D call. Germline assignment: CDR1 DFQATT and CDR2 SNEGSKA (reference sequence). Trimming stripped 5 bases from V and 5 bases from J, with 10 bases between. The CDR3 extends over 12 amino acids. CDR3 DNA sequence: TGCAGTGCTTCTCATGCACATCAGCCCCAGCATTTT. Translation: CSASHAHQPQHF.

The gene calls are TRBV7-2 and TRBJ2-1; 9 bases fit TRBD1. This CDR3 has 16 residues. The germline V gene encodes CDR1 SGHTA and CDR2 FQGNSA. V shed 3 bases, J shed 0 bases, and the junction held 3 bases outside the gene matches. CDR3 sequence: CASSLDRGSSYNEQFF. The CDR3 DNA reads TGTGCCAGCAGCTTGGACAGGGGAAGCTCCTACAATGAGCAGTTCTTC.

This chain joins TRBV9 and TRBJ2-7, with a weak D call TRBD2 (7 bases). This CDR3 is 15 amino acids long. Germline V CDR1 and CDR2: SGDLS, YYNGEE. With 0 bases removed from V and 1 base from J, the gap between germline ends came to 11 bases. The DNA of the CDR3 is TGTGCCAGCAGCGTAGAGCGGGACACATCCTACGAGCAGTACTTC. Translation gives CASSVERDTSYEQYF.

This clonotype came up many times. The rearrangement links TRBV6-1 to TRBJ2-5; TRBD1 might be the D (6 bases). Germline-derived CDR1 and CDR2 are MNHNS and SASEGT. This CDR3 region has 15 residues. Trimming left V 3 bases short and J 1 base short, with 12 bases between. The DNA of the CDR3 is TGTGCCAGCAGTGATACCTGGACAGCCCAAGAGACCCAGTACTTC. Protein sequence: CASSDTWTAQETQYF.

The chain employs TRBV4-1 and TRBJ2-5; D is perhaps TRBD1 or TRBD2 (7 bases each). The J call may be in error: the DNA end matches TRBJ2-7 better. CDR1 is MGHRA, CDR2 YSYEKL, per germline. The CDR3 totals 15 residues. CDR3 loop: CASSQSGEGANEQYF. CDR3 bases: TGCGCCAGCAGCCAGAGTGGGGAGGGGGCAAACGAGCAGTACTTC.

This sequence joins TRBV19 and TRBJ1-2, with a weak D call TRBD1 (6 bases). The CDR3 extends over 14 amino acids. Trimming removed 5 bases from V and 4 bases from J, with 14 bases in between. Germline values: CDR1 LNHDA, CDR2 SQIVND (reference sequence). CDR3 loop: CASSLQGQTYGYTF. DNA for the CDR3: TGTGCCAGTAGTCTCCAAGGACAGACCTATGGCTACACCTTC. The full variable domain, with the rest looked up from reference TRBV19 and TRBJ1-2, is DGGITQSPKYLFRKEGQNVTLSCEQNLNHDAMYWYRQDPGQGLRLIYYSQIVNDFQKGDIAEGYSVSREKKESFPLTVTSAQKNPTAFYLCASSLQGQTYGYTFGSGTRLTVV.

On this clonotype: The junction and the germline gene differ at one end; a read error may be behind it. The chain couples TRBV7-2 to TRBJ1-2; TRBD1 matches at 7 bases. CDR1 and CDR2 from the germline V gene are SGHTA and FQGNSA. The CDR3 is made up of 16 amino acids. The CDR3 sequence: CASSKTGDRYNCGYTF. CDR3 in DNA: TGTGCCAGCAGCAAAACCGGGGACAGATATAACTGTGGCTACACCTTC.

The chain joins TRBV28 to TRBJ2-5; D unresolved. The CDR3 spans 13 residues. Germline CDR1 reads MDHEN; CDR2 reads SYDVKM. The germline V and J ends were trimmed by 11 bases and 4 bases, with 17 bases remaining between them. The CDR3 loop reads CAGGSWTTETQYF. The CDR3 DNA reads as TGTGCCGGTGGGTCATGGACGACAGAGACCCAGTACTTC.

The chain carries TRBV7-2 and TRBJ1-1; D is perhaps TRBD1 (5 bases). V was cut by 5 bases and J by 1 base, with 14 bases left in between. This CDR3 contains 15 residues. The germline gives CDR1 SGHTA, CDR2 FQGNSA. CDR3 coding DNA: TGTGCCAGCAGCCGTCAGGGAGTTAGGAACACTGAAGCTTTCTTT. It specifies CASSRQGVRNTEAFF.

This clonotype was observed a few times. Here the CDR3 reads CASNLSGGYTF. DNA of the CDR3: TGTGCCAGCAATCTAAGTGGAGGCTACACCTTC. V and J are TRBV12-3 or TRBV12-4 and TRBJ1-2; D remains ambiguous. CDR3 size: 11 residues. Between the trimmed V and J ends, which lost 7 bases and 8 bases, there was a span of 11 bases.

Details on this clonotype: The germline gene is not matched at one end of the junction; a read error may be the cause. The chain couples TRBV12-3 or TRBV12-4 to TRBJ2-5, with a weak D call TRBD2 (6 bases). This CDR3 contains 13 residues. The CDR3 DNA reads TGTGCCAGCGGTTTTACTAGCATGGAGACCCAGTACTTC. It yields the protein CASGFTSMETQYF.

The chain employs TRBV20-1 and TRBJ1-5, with TRBD1 matching over 10 bases. The CDR3 length is 15 residues. J gave up 5 bases and V 6 bases, and 10 bases lay outside the gene matches. Germline V gene data show CDR1 as DFQATT and CDR2 as SNEGSKA (reference sequence). CDR3 residues: CSATRQGALDQPQHF. CDR3 nucleotide sequence: TGCAGTGCGACGAGACAGGGGGCGCTTGATCAGCCCCAGCATTTT.

V and J are TRBV27 and TRBJ2-5, with D perhaps TRBD1 (6 bases). TRBJ2-7 explains the end of the DNA better; the J call may be wrong. Germline V gives CDR1 MNHEY, CDR2 SMNVEV (reference sequence). The CDR3 has 13 residues. CDR3 sequence reads: CASSSPRDIEQYF. CDR3 in DNA: TGTGCCAGCAGTTCCCCCCGGGACATCGAGCAGTACTTC.